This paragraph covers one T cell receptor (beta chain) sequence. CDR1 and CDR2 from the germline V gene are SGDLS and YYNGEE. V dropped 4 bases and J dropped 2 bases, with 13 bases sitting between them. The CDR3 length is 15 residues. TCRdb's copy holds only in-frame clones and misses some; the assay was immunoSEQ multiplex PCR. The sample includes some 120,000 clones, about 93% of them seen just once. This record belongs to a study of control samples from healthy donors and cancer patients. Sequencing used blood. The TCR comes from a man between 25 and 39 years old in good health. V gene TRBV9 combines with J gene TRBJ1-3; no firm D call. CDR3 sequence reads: CASSPKLPPGNTIYF. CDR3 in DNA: TGTGCCAGCAGCCCTAAGCTCCCTCCTGGAAACACCATATATTTT.